Below, one T cell receptor beta chain is given with its context. The junction shows a germline mismatch at one end, possibly a read error. Germline CDR1 SQVTM, CDR2 ANQGSEA. CDR3 length equals 13 residues. This record comes from a study of metastatic and nonmetastatic thyroid tumors. TCRdb re-clonotyped the PCR reads through MiXCR. The top ten hold roughly 13% of the sample, which has about 40,000 clones, approximately 19% seen once. Before thyroid surgery, none of the patients had received any treatment. The chain couples TRBV29-1 to TRBJ2-3; D remains ambiguous. The sequence derives from a female donor with papillary thyroid cancer or a benign thyroid nodule (not recorded which). Some clones in this sample may be carry-over from other donors' samples. The sequencing input was tumor tissue. The CDR3 sequence is CGVDKAYTDTQYF. CDR3 sequence (DNA): TGCGGCGTTGACAAGGCCTACACAGATACGCAGTATTTT.